Below are 19 T cell receptor beta chains sequenced from a single sample in a study of post-analysis software for immune sequencing data. Unique molecular identifiers had been added to the TCR beta cDNA libraries. TCRdb reanalysed the PCR reads using MiXCR and keeps one entry per CDR3 protein. The sample records a few hundred thousand distinct CDR3 sequences, around 37% being singletons. General study points: In patients, about 5 TRBV segments were more frequent than in controls, with TRBV5-6, TRBV5-1 and TRBV20-1 among them.

Antigens for these TCRs are unknown. Material for sequencing was blood. The receptors originated from a girl aged 10 to 17 with multiple sclerosis.

This clonotype was detected only a few times. The V gene is TRBV4-1, the J gene TRBJ2-1, with TRBD1 matching 7 bases. V was pared by 4 bases and J by 8 bases, with 14 bases of the junction left unmatched. This CDR3 has 16 residues. CDR1 is MGHRA, CDR2 YSYEKL, per germline. For the CDR3, the DNA is TGCGCCAGCAGCCCCTACTATGAGACAGGGAGAGATGAGCAGTTCTTC. This translates into CASSPYYETGRDEQFF.

The genes are TRBV7-9 and TRBJ1-2; no clear D. The CDR3 covers 13 residues. With 1 base removed from V and 8 bases from J, the gap between germline ends came to 11 bases. Germline CDR1 reads SEHNR; CDR2 reads FQNEAQ (reference sequence). The CDR3 loop reads CASSLEGTYGYTF. CDR3 DNA: TGTGCCAGCAGCTTAGAGGGAACCTACGGCTACACCTTC.

This clonotype has a handful of counts. This chain joins TRBV29-1 and TRBJ1-4; D call uncertain. Per germline, CDR1 SQVTM and CDR2 ANQGSEA. The CDR3 runs 14 residues. The V end was cut by 5 bases, the J end by 3 bases, with 13 bases between. CDR3 loop: CSVQAGMANEKLFF. CDR3 sequence (DNA): TGCAGCGTTCAGGCGGGGATGGCTAATGAAAAACTGTTTTTT.

The chain links TRBV20-1 to TRBJ2-7, with 8 bases lining up with TRBD2. Unmatched junction bases numbered 11, after V lost 3 bases and J lost 10 bases. CDR3 length equals 13 residues. From germline, CDR1 is DFQATT and CDR2 SNEGSKA (reference sequence). CDR3 sequence reads: CSASPGRGGPQYF. The CDR3 nucleotides read TGCAGTGCTAGCCCTGGGCGCGGGGGGCCCCAGTACTTC.

This chain links TRBV27 with TRBJ2-7, with TRBD2 identical over 14 bases. The CDR3 loop spans 18 amino acids. After removal of 5 bases from V and 0 bases from J, the junction contained 9 bases not matched to a gene. Germline CDR1 reads MNHEY; CDR2 reads SMNVEV (reference sequence). CDR3 loop: CASSPRTSGGMSSYEQYF. As DNA, the CDR3 is TGTGCCAGCAGTCCACGGACTAGCGGGGGGATGAGCTCCTACGAGCAGTACTTC.

The chain uses TRBV14 and TRBJ1-1, with D tentatively TRBD1 (5 bases). The CDR3 length is 16 residues. Germline assignment: CDR1 SGHDN and CDR2 FVKESK. V was trimmed by 4 bases and J by 2 bases, leaving 17 bases between them. The CDR3 DNA reads as TGTGCCAGCAGCCCCGTGTGGGGCGGCGGCAACACTGAAGCTTTCTTT. Amino acids: CASSPVWGGGNTEAFF.

This clonotype has only one observation. The V call is TRBV12-3 or TRBV12-4, the J call TRBJ2-1; 8 bases are a match to TRBD1. This CDR3 has 15 residues. V lost 4 bases to trimming and J lost 4 bases; unmatched junction nucleotides: 6. Written as DNA, the CDR3 is TGTGCCAGCAGTTGGACAGGGTGGTCTTACAATGAGCAGTTCTTC. Translated, it gives CASSWTGWSYNEQFF.

This chain joins TRBV9 and TRBJ2-7; D is unresolved. Looked up from germline, CDR1 is SGDLS and CDR2 is YYNGEE. The CDR3 is 14 amino acids. V lost 0 bases to trimming and J lost 1 base, with 8 bases between them. The CDR3 DNA follows: TGTGCCAGCAGCGTAGATCCGGGTTCCTACGAGCAGTACTTC. This sequence encodes CASSVDPGSYEQYF.

V is TRBV20-1 and J is TRBJ2-5; possibly TRBD1 for D (6 bases). The germline V and J ends were trimmed by 3 bases and 2 bases, with 13 bases remaining between them. Germline lookup yields CDR1 DFQATT and CDR2 SNEGSKA (reference sequence). The CDR3 loop spans 14 amino acids. CDR3 coding DNA: TGCAGTGCTAGTAAGACAGGCCAACAAGAGACCCAGTACTTC. It specifies CSASKTGQQETQYF.

In its sample, this clonotype was seen many times. This chain connects TRBV4-3 to TRBJ2-3; either TRBD1 or TRBD2 may fit D (6 bases each). Germline CDR1 and CDR2: LGHNA and YSLEER. The CDR3 runs to 17 residues. Trimming stripped 0 bases from V and 3 bases from J, with 16 bases between. CDR3 protein: CASSQDSIQGGTDTQYF. For the CDR3, the DNA is TGCGCCAGCAGCCAAGATAGTATACAGGGAGGAACAGATACGCAGTATTTT.

This rearrangement joins TRBV9 to TRBJ2-3; 10 nucleotides match TRBD2. V shed 4 bases and J 6 bases; nucleotides not matched to a gene: 14. Per the germline V gene, CDR1 is SGDLS and CDR2 is YYNGEE. The CDR3 spans 17 residues. CDR3 residues: CASSYGLLSGGADTQYF. The CDR3 DNA follows: TGTGCCAGCAGCTATGGACTCTTAAGCGGGGGGGCGGATACGCAGTATTTT.

The gene calls are TRBV30 and TRBJ2-7, with D unresolved. V gave up 5 bases and J gave up 5 bases, with 10 bases separating them. The length of the CDR3 is 11 residues. Germline V gives CDR1 GTSNPN, CDR2 SVGIG (reference sequence). The CDR3 spells CAWGPFHEQYF. CDR3 nucleotides: TGTGCCTGGGGACCTTTCCACGAGCAGTACTTC.

The V and J genes are TRBV10-3 and TRBJ2-3; no definite D call. The CDR3 contains 12 residues. Looked up from germline, CDR1 is ENHRY and CDR2 is SYGVKD. The V end lost 3 bases, the J end lost 4 bases, and 5 bases lay between the germline ends. The CDR3 protein is CAISELADTQYF. For the CDR3, the DNA is TGTGCCATCAGTGAATTGGCAGATACGCAGTATTTT.

The chain joins TRBV25-1 to TRBJ2-3; D is perhaps TRBD2 (5 bases). V lost 1 base, J lost 3 bases, and 11 bases lay in between. CDR3 size: 15 residues. The germline V gene has CDR1 MGHDK and CDR2 SYGVNS. The chain's CDR3 is CASSEWRMETDTQYF. The CDR3 DNA reads TGTGCCAGCAGTGAATGGAGGATGGAGACAGATACGCAGTATTTT.

Only one count was recorded for this clonotype. This rearrangement joins TRBV3-1 to TRBJ1-1; 9 bases fit TRBD1. CDR1 LGHDT and CDR2 YNNKEL come from the germline V gene (reference sequence). The length of the CDR3 is 15 residues. V trimming: 2 bases; J trimming: 5 bases; junction bases outside the gene matches: 6. The CDR3 sequence: CASSQTGTGRTEAFF. DNA of the CDR3: TGTGCCAGCAGCCAAACCGGGACAGGGAGAACTGAAGCTTTCTTT. The full variable domain, with the rest looked up from reference TRBV3-1 and TRBJ1-1, is DTAVSQTPKYLVTQMGNDKSIKCEQNLGHDTMYWYKQDSKKFLKIMFSYNNKELIINETVPNRFSPKSPDKAHLNLHINSLELGDSAVYFCASSQTGTGRTEAFFGQGTRLTVV.

This chain links TRBV15 with TRBJ2-1; TRBD1 or TRBD2 may be the D gene (5 bases each). The germline V gene has CDR1 LNHNV and CDR2 YYDKDF (reference sequence). V lost 1 base and J lost 5, with 15 bases in between. This CDR3 spans 16 amino acids. The CDR3 nucleotides read TGTGCCACCAGCAGAGTAATGAGTGGGACGCACAATGAGCAGTTCTTC. It specifies CATSRVMSGTHNEQFF.

V and J are TRBV6-5 and TRBJ2-5; D is uncertain. The CDR3 runs to 16 residues. Trimming shortened V by 6 bases and J by 5 bases, and 22 bases separated the two germline ends. Germline V gene data show CDR1 as MNHEY and CDR2 as SVGAGI. Here the CDR3 reads CASSHANSALRETQYF. The CDR3 DNA is TGTGCCAGCAGCCACGCAAATTCGGCTTTGAGGGAGACCCAGTACTTC.

The chain recombines TRBV18 with TRBJ2-1; D perhaps matches TRBD1 (5 bases). Germline V gives CDR1 KGHSH, CDR2 LQKENI. This CDR3 is 14 amino acids long. V was pared by 3 bases and J by 4 bases, with 10 bases between. CDR3 sequence (DNA): TGTGCCAGCTCACCGCCAGGGAAATACAATGAGCAGTTCTTC. Translated, it gives CASSPPGKYNEQFF.

This sequence joins TRBV5-1 and TRBJ2-7; the D is unclear. Trimming left V 5 bases short and J 4 bases short, with 13 bases between. In germline, CDR1 is SGHRS, CDR2 YFSETQ. CDR3 length: 13 amino acids. The CDR3 DNA follows: TGCGCCAGCAGTTTCGGAGAGGTATACGAGCAGTACTTC. Its protein product is CASSFGEVYEQYF.